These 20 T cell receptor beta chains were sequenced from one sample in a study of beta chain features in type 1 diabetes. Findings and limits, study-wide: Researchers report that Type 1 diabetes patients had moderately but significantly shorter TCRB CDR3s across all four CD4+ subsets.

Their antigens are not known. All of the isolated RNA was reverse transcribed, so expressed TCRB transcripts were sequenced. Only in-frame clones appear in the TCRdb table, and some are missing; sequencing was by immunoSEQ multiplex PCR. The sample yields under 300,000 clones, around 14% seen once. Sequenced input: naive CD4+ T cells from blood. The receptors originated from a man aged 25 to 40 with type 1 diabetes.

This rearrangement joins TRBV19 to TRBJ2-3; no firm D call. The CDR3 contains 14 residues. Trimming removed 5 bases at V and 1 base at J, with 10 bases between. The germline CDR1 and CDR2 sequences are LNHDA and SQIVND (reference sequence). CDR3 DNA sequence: TGTGCCAGTAGTCGCGGTTATGGCACAGATACGCAGTATTTT. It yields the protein CASSRGYGTDTQYF.

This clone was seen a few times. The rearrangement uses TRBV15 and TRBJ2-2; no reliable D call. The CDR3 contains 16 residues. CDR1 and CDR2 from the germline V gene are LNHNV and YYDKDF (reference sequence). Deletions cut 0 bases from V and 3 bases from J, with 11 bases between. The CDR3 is CATSRDVKEHTGELFF. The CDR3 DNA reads TGTGCCACCAGCAGAGATGTAAAGGAGCACACCGGGGAGCTGTTTTTT.

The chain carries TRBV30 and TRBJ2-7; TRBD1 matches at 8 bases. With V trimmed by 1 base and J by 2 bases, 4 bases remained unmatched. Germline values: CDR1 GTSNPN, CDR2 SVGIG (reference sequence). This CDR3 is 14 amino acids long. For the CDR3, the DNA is TGTGCCTGGAGTGAGAGGACAGGGCCCTACGAGCAGTACTTC. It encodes CAWSERTGPYEQYF.

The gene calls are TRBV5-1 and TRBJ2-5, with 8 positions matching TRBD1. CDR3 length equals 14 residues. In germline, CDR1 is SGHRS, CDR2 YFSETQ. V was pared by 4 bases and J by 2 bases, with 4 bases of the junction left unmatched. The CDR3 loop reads CASSTGQGQETQYF. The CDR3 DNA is TGCGCCAGCAGCACCGGACAGGGACAAGAGACCCAGTACTTC.

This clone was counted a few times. The CDR3 region is CASSPGQAPTEAFF. DNA of the CDR3: TGTGCCAGCTCACCAGGACAGGCTCCCACTGAAGCTTTCTTT. The chain links TRBV18 to TRBJ1-1, with 7 bases that match TRBD1. The CDR3 runs 14 residues. V lost 2 bases and J lost 4; bases outside the gene matches: 4. Germline V gene data show CDR1 as KGHSH and CDR2 as LQKENI.

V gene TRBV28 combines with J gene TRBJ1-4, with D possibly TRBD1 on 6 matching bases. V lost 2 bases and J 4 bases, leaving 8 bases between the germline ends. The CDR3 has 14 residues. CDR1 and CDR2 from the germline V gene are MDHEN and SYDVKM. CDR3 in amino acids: CASSLGQLNEKLFF. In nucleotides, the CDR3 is TGTGCCAGCAGTTTAGGACAGCTTAATGAAAAACTGTTTTTT.

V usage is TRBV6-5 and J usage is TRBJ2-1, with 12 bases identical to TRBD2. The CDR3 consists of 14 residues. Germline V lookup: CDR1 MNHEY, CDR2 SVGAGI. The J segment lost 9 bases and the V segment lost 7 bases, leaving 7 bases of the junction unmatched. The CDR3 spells CASTLTSGSVEQFF. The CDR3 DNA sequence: TGTGCCAGCACCCTGACTAGCGGGAGTGTTGAGCAGTTCTTC.

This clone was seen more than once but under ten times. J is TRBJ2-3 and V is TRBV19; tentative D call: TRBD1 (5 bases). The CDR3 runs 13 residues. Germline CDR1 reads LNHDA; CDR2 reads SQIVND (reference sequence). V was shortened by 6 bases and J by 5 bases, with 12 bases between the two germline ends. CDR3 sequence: CASSRVSGDTQYF. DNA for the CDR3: TGTGCCAGTAGCAGGGTTTCAGGAGATACGCAGTATTTT.

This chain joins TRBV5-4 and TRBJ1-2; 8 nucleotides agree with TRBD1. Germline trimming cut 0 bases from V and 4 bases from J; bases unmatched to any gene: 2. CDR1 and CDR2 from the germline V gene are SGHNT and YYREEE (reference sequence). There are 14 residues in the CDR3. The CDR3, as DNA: TGTGCCAGCAGCTTGGAACAGGGGGTCTATGGCTACACCTTC. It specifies CASSLEQGVYGYTF.

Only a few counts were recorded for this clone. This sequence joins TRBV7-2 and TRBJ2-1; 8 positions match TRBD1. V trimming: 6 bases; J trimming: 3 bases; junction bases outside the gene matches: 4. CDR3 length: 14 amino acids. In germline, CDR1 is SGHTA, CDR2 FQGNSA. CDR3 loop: CASSSDRVYNEQFF. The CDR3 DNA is TGTGCCAGCAGTTCGGACAGGGTCTACAATGAGCAGTTCTTC.

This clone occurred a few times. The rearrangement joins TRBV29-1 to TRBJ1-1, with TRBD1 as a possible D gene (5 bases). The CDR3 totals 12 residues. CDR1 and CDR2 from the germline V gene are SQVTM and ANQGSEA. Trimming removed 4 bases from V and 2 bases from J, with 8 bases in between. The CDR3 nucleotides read TGCAGCGTTGGGGGGGTAAACACTGAAGCTTTCTTT. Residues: CSVGGVNTEAFF.

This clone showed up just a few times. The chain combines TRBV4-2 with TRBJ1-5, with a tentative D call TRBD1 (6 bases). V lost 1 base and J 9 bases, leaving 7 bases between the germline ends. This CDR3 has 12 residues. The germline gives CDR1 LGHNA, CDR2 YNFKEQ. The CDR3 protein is CASSQVGAPQHF. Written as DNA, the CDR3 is TGTGCCAGCAGCCAAGTGGGGGCGCCCCAGCATTTT.

CDR3 sequence reads: CASRLNGGNQPQHF. The CDR3 nucleotides are TGTGCCAGCAGACTCAACGGGGGGAATCAGCCCCAGCATTTT. This chain joins TRBV2 and TRBJ1-5; a weak D match, TRBD1 (5 bases). Trimming stripped 6 bases from V and 4 bases from J, with 13 bases between. CDR1 and CDR2 (germline): SNHLY, FYNNEI. The CDR3 covers 14 residues.

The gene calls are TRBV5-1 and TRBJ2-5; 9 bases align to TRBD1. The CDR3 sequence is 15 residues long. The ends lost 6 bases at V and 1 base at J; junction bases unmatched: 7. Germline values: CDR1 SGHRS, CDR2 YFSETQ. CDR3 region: CASNDRGGLQETQYF. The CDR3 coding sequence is TGCGCCAGCAACGACAGGGGGGGGCTCCAAGAGACCCAGTACTTC.

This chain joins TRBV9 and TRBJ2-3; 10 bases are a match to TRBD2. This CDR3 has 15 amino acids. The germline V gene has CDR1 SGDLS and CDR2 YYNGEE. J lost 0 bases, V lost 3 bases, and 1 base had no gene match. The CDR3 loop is CASSATSGSTDTQYF. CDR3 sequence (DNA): TGTGCCAGCAGCGCGACTAGCGGGAGCACAGATACGCAGTATTTT. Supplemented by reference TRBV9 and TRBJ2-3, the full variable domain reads DSGVTQTPKHLITATGQRVTLRCSPRSGDLSVYWYQQSLDQGLQFLIQYYNGEERAKGNILERFSAQQFPDLHSELNLSSLELGDSALYFCASSATSGSTDTQYFGPGTRLTVL.

The CDR3 DNA is TGTGCCAGTAGTATGTCGGGAAATCAGCCCCAGCATTTT. Amino acids: CASSMSGNQPQHF. The V call is TRBV19, the J call TRBJ1-5, with no clear D. V shed 3 bases and J shed 4 bases, with 7 bases lying between them. The CDR3 is made up of 13 amino acids. In germline, CDR1 is LNHDA, CDR2 SQIVND (reference sequence).

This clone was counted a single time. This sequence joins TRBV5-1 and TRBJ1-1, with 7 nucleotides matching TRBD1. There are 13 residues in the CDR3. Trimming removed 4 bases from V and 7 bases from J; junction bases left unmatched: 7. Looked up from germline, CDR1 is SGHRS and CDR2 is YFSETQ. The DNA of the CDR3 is TGCGCCAGCAGCCGGGACAGCATACGTGAAGCTTTCTTT. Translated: CASSRDSIREAFF.

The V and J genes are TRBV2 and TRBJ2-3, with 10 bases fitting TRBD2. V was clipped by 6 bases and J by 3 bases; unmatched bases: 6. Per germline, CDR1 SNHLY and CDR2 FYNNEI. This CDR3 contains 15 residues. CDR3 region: CASREREGQTDTQYF. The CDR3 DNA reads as TGTGCCAGCAGGGAGCGGGAGGGCCAAACAGATACGCAGTATTTT.

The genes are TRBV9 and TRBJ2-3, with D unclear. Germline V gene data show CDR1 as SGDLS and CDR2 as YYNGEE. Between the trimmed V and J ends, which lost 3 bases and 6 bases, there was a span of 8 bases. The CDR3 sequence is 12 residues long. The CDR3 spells CASSANRDTQYF. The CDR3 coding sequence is TGTGCCAGCAGCGCCAACCGGGATACGCAGTATTTT.

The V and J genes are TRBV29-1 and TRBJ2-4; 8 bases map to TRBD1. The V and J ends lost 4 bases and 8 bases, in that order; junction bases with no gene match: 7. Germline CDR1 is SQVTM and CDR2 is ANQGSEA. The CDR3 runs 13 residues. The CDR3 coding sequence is TGCAGCGTTGTTGTGACAGGGGCGGACATTCAGTACTTC. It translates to CSVVVTGADIQYF.